This T cell receptor (beta chain) was obtained from a study of somatic mutations in cytotoxic T cells in rheumatoid arthritis. General study points: TRBV07 appeared slightly underrepresented in the rheumatoid arthritis patients. That finding was not adjusted to account for multiple comparisons.

This CDR3 is built from 12 residues. The V gene's germline CDR1 is SEHNR and CDR2 FQNEAQ (reference sequence). Trimming cost V 2 bases and J 6 bases, with 5 bases left between them. Study processing details: Some patient CD8+ clones were larger than 1%, and these rarely matched published virus-specific TCRB sequences. Measured with immunoSEQ multiplex PCR; TCRdb has only the in-frame clones, and not every one. V and J calls plus clone size are reproduced from that table; the DNA served to infer D and trimming. The sample has about 16,000 clones, 75% to 80% seen once. A word on this clone: As yet, its antigen is unknown.

The material sequenced was CD8+ T cells sorted from blood. The V and J genes are TRBV7-9 and TRBJ2-1; D unresolved. This receptor was obtained from an adult with rheumatoid arthritis. CDR3: CASSLFPNEQFF. The CDR3, as DNA: TGTGCCAGCAGCTTATTCCCCAATGAGCAGTTCTTC.